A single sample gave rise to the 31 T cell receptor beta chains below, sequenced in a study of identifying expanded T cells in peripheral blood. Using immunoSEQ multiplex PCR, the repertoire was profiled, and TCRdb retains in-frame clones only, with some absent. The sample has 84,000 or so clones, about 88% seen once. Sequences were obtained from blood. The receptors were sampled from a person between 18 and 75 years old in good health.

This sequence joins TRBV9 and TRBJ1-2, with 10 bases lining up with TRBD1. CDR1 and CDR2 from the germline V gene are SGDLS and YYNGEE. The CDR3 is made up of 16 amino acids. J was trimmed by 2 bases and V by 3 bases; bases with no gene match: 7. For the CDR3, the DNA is TGTGCCAGCAGCGCCCCTGGGGACAGGGGAAACTATGGCTACACCTTC. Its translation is CASSAPGDRGNYGYTF.

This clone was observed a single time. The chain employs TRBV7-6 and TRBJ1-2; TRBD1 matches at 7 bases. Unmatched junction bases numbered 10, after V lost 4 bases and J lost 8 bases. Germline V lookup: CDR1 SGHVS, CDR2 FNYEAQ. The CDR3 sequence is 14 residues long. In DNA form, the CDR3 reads TGTGCCAGCAGCTGGCCAGACAGGGCGGTAGGCTACACCTTC. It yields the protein CASSWPDRAVGYTF.

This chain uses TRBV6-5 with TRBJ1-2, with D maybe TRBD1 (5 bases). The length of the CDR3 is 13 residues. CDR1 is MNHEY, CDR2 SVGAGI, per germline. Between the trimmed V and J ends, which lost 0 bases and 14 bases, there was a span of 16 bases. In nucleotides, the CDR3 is TGTGCCAGCAGTTACTCCACCGGGGCTTATCGGACCTTC. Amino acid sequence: CASSYSTGAYRTF.

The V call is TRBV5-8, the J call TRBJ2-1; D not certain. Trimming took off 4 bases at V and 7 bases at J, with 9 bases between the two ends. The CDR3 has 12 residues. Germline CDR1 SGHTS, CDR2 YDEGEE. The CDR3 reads CASSRRLNEQFF. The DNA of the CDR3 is TGTGCCAGCAGCCGGCGGTTGAATGAGCAGTTCTTC.

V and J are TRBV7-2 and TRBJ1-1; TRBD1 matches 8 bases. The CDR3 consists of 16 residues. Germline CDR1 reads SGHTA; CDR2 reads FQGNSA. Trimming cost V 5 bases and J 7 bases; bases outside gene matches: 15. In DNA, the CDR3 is TGTGCCAGCAGCCCCAGGGCGGGACAGGCGGTTAATGAAGCTTTCTTT. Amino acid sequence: CASSPRAGQAVNEAFF.

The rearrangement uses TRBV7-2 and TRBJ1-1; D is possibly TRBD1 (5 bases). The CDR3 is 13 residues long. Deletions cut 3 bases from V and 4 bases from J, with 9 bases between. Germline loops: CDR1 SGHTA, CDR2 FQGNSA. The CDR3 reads CASSFGAPTEAFF. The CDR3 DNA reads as TGTGCCAGCAGCTTTGGGGCACCCACTGAAGCTTTCTTT.

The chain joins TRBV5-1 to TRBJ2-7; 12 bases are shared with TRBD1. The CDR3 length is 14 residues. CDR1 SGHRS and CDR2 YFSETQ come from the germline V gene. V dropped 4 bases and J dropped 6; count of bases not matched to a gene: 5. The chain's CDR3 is CASSTGQGAAEQYF. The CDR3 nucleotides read TGCGCCAGCAGCACGGGACAGGGGGCGGCCGAGCAGTACTTC.

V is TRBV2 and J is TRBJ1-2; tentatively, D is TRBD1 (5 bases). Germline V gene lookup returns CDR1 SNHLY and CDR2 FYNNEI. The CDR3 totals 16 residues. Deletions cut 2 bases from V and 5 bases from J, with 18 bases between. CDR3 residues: CASSENRDPGSYGYTF. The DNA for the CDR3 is TGTGCCAGCAGTGAAAACCGGGACCCCGGAAGTTATGGCTACACCTTC.

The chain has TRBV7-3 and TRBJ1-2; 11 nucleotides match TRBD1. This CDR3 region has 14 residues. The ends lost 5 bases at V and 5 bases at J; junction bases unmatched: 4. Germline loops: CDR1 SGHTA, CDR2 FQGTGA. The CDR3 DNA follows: TGTGCCAGCAGCCCGGGGACAGGGGGATATGGCTACACCTTC. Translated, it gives CASSPGTGGYGYTF.

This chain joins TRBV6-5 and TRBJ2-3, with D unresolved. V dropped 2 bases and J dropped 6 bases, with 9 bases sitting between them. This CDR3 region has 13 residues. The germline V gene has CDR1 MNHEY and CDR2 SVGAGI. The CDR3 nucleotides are TGTGCCAGCAGTTACCGATTAGGGGATACGCAGTATTTT. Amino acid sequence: CASSYRLGDTQYF.

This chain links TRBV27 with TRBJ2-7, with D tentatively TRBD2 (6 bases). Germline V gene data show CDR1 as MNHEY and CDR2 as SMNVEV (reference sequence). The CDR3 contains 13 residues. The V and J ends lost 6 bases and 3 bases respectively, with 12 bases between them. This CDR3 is CASREGSRYEQYF. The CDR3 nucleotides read TGTGCCAGCAGGGAGGGGTCGCGCTACGAGCAGTACTTC.

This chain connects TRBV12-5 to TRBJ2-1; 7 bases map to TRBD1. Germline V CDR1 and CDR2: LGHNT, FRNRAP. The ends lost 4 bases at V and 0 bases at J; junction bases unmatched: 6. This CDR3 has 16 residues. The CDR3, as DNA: TGTGCTAGTGGTTCCGACCGGGACAGCTCCTACAATGAGCAGTTCTTC. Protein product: CASGSDRDSSYNEQFF.

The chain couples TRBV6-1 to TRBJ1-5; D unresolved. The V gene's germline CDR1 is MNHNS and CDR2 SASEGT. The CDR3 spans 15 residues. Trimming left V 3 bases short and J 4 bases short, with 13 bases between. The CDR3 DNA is TGTGCCAGCAGTGACAGACCGGGATCTAATCAGCCCCAGCATTTT. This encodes CASSDRPGSNQPQHF.

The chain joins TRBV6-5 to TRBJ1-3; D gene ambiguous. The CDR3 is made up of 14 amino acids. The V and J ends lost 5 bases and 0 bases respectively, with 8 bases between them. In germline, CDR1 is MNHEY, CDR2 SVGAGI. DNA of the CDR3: TGTGCCAGCAGTGTGATGGTCTCTGGAAACACCATATATTTT. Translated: CASSVMVSGNTIYF.

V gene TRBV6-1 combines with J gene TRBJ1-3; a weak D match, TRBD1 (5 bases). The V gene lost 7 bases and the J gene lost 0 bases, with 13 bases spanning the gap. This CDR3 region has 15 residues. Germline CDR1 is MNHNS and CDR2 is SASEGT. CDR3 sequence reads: CASIDWGFSGNTIYF. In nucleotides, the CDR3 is TGTGCCAGCATTGATTGGGGCTTCTCTGGAAACACCATATATTTT.

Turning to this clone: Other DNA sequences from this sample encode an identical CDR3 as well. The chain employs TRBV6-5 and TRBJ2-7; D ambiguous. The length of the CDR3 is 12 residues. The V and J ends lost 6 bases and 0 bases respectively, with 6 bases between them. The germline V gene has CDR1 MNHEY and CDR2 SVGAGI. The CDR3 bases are TGTGCCAGCAGGGGCGGCTCCTACGAGCAGTACTTC. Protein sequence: CASRGGSYEQYF.

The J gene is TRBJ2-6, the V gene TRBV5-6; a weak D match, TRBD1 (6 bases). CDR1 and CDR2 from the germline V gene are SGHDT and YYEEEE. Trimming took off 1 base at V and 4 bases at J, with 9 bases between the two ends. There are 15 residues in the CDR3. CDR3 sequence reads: CASSLLGAGANVLTF. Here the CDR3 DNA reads TGTGCCAGCAGCTTGCTGGGGGCCGGGGCCAACGTCCTGACTTTC.

The CDR3 DNA sequence: TGTGCCAGCAGTTATAAGGGTGGCGCCTACAATGAGCAGTTCTTC. The encoded protein is CASSYKGGAYNEQFF. The rearrangement uses TRBV6-5 and TRBJ2-1, with D hard to call. CDR3 size: 15 residues. Germline V gives CDR1 MNHEY, CDR2 SVGAGI. V was shortened by 3 bases and J by 2 bases, with 11 bases between the two germline ends.

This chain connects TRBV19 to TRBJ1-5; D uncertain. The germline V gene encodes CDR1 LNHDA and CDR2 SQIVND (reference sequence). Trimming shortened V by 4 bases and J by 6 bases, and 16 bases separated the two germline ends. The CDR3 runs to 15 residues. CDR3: CASSTHPRRSQPQHF. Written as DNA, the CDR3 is TGTGCCAGTAGTACCCACCCTCGGAGGTCTCAGCCCCAGCATTTT.

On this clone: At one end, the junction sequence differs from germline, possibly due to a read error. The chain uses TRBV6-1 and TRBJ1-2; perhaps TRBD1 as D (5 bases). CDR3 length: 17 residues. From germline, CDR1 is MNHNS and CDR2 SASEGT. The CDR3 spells CASSKANWGGMSNGYTF. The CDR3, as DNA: TGTGCCAGCAGTAAAGCAAACTGGGGGGGGATGAGTAATGGCTACACCTTC.

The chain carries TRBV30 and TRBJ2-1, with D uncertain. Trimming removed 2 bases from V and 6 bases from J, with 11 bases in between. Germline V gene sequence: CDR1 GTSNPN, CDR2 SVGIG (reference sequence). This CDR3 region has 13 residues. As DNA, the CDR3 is TGTGCCTGGAGTCCGATGAGTGTCAATGAGCAGTTCTTC. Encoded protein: CAWSPMSVNEQFF.

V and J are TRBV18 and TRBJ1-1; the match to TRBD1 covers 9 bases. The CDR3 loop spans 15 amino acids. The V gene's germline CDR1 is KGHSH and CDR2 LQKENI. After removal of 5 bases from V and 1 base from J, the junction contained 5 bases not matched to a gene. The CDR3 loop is CASSSPGQGNTEAFF. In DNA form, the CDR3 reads TGTGCCAGCTCATCTCCGGGACAGGGGAACACTGAAGCTTTCTTT.

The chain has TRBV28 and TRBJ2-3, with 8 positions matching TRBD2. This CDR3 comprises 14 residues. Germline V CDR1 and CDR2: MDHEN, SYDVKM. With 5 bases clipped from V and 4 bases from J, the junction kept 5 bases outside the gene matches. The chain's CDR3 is CASSKAGVADTQYF. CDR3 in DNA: TGTGCCAGCAGTAAAGCGGGAGTGGCAGATACGCAGTATTTT.

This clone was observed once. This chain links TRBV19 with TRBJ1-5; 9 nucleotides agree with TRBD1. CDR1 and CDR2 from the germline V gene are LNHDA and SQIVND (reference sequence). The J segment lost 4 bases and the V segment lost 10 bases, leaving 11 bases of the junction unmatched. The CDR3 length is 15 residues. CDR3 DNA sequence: TGTGCCACTACGACACCGGACAGGGGAAATCAGCCCCAGCATTTT. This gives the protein CATTTPDRGNQPQHF.

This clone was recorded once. In DNA, the CDR3 is TGTGCCAGCCGGACTAGCGGGATTCGAGAGCAGTACTTC. Protein product: CASRTSGIREQYF. The chain recombines TRBV13 with TRBJ2-7, with 12 bases fitting TRBD2. Looked up from germline, CDR1 is PRHDT and CDR2 is FYEKMQ (reference sequence). This CDR3 comprises 13 residues. With 8 bases clipped from V and 7 bases from J, the junction kept 6 bases outside the gene matches.

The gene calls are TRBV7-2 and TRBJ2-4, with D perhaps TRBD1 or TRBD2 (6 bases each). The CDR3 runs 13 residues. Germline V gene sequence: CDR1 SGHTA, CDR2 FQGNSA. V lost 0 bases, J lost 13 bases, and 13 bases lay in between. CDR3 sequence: CASSLARGELQYF. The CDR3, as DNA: TGTGCCAGCAGCTTAGCTAGGGGGGAGTTGCAGTACTTC. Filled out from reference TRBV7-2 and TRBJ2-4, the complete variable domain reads GAGVSQSPSNKVTEKGKDVELRCDPISGHTALYWYRQSLGQGLEFLIYFQGNSAPDKSGLPSDRFSAERTGGSVSTLTIQRTQQEDSAVYLCASSLARGELQYFGAGTRLSVL.

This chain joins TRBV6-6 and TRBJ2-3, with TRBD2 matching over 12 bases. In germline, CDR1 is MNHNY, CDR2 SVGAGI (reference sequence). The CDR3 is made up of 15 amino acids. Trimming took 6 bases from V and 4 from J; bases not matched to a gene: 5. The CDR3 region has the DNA TGTGCCAGCAGGATAGGACTAGCGGGATCAGATACGCAGTATTTT. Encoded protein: CASRIGLAGSDTQYF.

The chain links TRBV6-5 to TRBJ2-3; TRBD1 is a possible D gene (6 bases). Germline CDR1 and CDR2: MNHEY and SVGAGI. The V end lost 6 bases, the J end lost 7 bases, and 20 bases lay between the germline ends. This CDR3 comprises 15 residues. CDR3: CASSERVTGLNTQYF. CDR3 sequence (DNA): TGTGCCAGCAGCGAAAGGGTTACAGGGTTGAATACGCAGTATTTT.

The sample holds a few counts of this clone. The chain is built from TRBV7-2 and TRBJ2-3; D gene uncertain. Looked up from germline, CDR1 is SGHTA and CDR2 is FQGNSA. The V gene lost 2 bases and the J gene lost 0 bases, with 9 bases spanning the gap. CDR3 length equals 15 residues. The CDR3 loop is CASSLTYSSTDTQYF. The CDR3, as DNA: TGTGCCAGCAGCTTAACTTATTCAAGCACAGATACGCAGTATTTT.

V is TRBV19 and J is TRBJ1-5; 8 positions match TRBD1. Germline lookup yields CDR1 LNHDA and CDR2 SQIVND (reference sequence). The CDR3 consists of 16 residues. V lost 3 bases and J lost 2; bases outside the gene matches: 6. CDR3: CASSILQGAGNQPQHF. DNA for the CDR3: TGTGCCAGTAGTATTTTGCAGGGGGCTGGCAATCAGCCCCAGCATTTT.

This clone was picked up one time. This chain's CDR3 is CASSRRSYEQYF. For the CDR3, the DNA is TGTGCCAGCAGCCGGAGGAGTTACGAGCAGTACTTC. The chain combines TRBV6-5 with TRBJ2-7; D is possibly TRBD2 (5 bases). V lost 6 bases and J 4 bases, leaving 10 bases between the germline ends. Looked up from germline, CDR1 is MNHEY and CDR2 is SVGAGI. The CDR3 contains 12 residues.